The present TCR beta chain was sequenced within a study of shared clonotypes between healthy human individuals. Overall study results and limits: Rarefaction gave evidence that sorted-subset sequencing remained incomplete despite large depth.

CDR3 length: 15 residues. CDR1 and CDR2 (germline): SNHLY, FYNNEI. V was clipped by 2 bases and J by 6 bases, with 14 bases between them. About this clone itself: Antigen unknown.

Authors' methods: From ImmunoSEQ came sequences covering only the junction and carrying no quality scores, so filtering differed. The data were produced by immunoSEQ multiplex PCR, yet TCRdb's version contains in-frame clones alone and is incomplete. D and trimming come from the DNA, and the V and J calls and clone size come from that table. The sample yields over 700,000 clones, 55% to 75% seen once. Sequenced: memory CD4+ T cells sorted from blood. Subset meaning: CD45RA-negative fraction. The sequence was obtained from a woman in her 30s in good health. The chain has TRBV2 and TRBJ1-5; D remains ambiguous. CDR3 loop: CASSENAHGGQPQHF. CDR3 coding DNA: TGTGCCAGCAGTGAAAATGCCCACGGCGGTCAGCCCCAGCATTTT.